The 27 T cell receptor beta chains given below trace back to one sample, sequenced in a study of T cell responses to AZD1222 COVID-19 vaccine. Clones were sequenced by immunoSEQ multiplex PCR, and TCRdb holds only the in-frame ones, with some missing. The data contain about 120,000 clones, about 89% of them singletons. The sample consisted of peripheral blood, taken 28 days after the second AZD1222 dose. These receptors were obtained from an adult who received the AZD1222 COVID-19 vaccine.

V usage is TRBV6-1 and J usage is TRBJ1-1; D not resolved. CDR3 length: 14 amino acids. Germline assignment: CDR1 MNHNS and CDR2 SASEGT. V was shortened by 0 bases and J by 3 bases, with 8 bases between the two germline ends. The CDR3 sequence: CASSEALQYTEAFF. In nucleotides, the CDR3 is TGTGCCAGCAGTGAAGCGCTGCAGTACACTGAAGCTTTCTTT.

The chain links TRBV6-5 to TRBJ2-1, with 8 nucleotides matching TRBD2. With 4 bases clipped from V and 3 bases from J, the junction kept 5 bases outside the gene matches. The CDR3 is made up of 15 amino acids. Germline assignment: CDR1 MNHEY and CDR2 SVGAGI. CDR3 DNA sequence: TGTGCCAGCAGTTCTCCGGGACTAGACTACAATGAGCAGTTCTTC. Residues: CASSSPGLDYNEQFF.

The CDR3 nucleotides read TGTGCCAGCTCACCGGCGCGGGGCGGGACAGATACGCAGTATTTT. Translating gives CASSPARGGTDTQYF. The chain carries TRBV18 and TRBJ2-3; weak D call: TRBD2 (6 bases). CDR3 length: 15 amino acids. Germline values: CDR1 KGHSH, CDR2 LQKENI. Trimming stripped 3 bases from V and 3 bases from J, with 13 bases between.

The V gene is TRBV19, the J gene TRBJ2-5; no clear D. The length of the CDR3 is 16 residues. V was clipped by 4 bases and J by 2 bases, with 17 bases between them. Germline loops: CDR1 LNHDA, CDR2 SQIVND (reference sequence). The CDR3 region has the DNA TGTGCCAGTAGTAGGGGTGGACCCTCGAGGCAAGAGACCCAGTACTTC. Residues: CASSRGGPSRQETQYF.

This chain links TRBV10-3 with TRBJ1-2, with D perhaps matching TRBD1 (5 bases). V lost 0 bases and J 6 bases, leaving 17 bases between the germline ends. This CDR3 is built from 16 residues. Germline V gene lookup returns CDR1 ENHRY and CDR2 SYGVKD. DNA for the CDR3: TGTGCCATCAGTGAGTCGAGCGACAGCCCTAATGATGGCTACACCTTC. It specifies CAISESSDSPNDGYTF.

The chain combines TRBV28 with TRBJ2-6; D ambiguous. The CDR3 spans 15 residues. Trimming removed 3 bases from V and 4 bases from J, with 10 bases in between. CDR1 is MDHEN, CDR2 SYDVKM, per germline. As DNA, the CDR3 is TGTGCCAGCAGTTTTACTGGGGTCGGGGCCAACGTCCTGACTTTC. This codes for CASSFTGVGANVLTF. The whole variable domain, filled in from reference TRBV28 and TRBJ2-6, reads DVKVTQSSRYLVKRTGEKVFLECVQDMDHENMFWYRQDPGLGLRLIYFSYDVKMKEKGDIPEGYSVSREKKERFSLILESASTNQTSMYLCASSFTGVGANVLTFGAGSRLTVL.

V usage is TRBV6-5 and J usage is TRBJ1-3; 7 nucleotides agree with TRBD1. The CDR3 consists of 15 residues. Germline-derived CDR1 and CDR2 are MNHEY and SVGAGI. Trimming took 6 bases from V and 0 from J; bases not matched to a gene: 5. CDR3 DNA: TGTGCCAGCAGCACGGACAGGTACTCTGGAAACACCATATATTTT. It is translated as CASSTDRYSGNTIYF.

The chain carries TRBV10-3 and TRBJ2-7; no clear D. The CDR3 has 16 residues. Germline loops: CDR1 ENHRY, CDR2 SYGVKD. V was pared by 2 bases and J by 0 bases, with 14 bases between. CDR3 DNA sequence: TGTGCCATCAGTGAGGTATTCGGGCAGAGCTCCTACGAGCAGTACTTC. It encodes CAISEVFGQSSYEQYF.

This clone was counted a single time. CDR3 bases: TGTGCCAGCAGTTCCCCCGGGACAGGCTATGGCTACACCTTC. The encoded protein is CASSSPGTGYGYTF. J is TRBJ1-2 and V is TRBV27, with 8 bases that match TRBD1. The CDR3 is 14 residues long. Germline values: CDR1 MNHEY, CDR2 SMNVEV (reference sequence). The V and J ends lost 4 bases and 4 bases, in that order; junction bases with no gene match: 5.

V and J are TRBV19 and TRBJ2-4; D perhaps matches TRBD1 (6 bases). V dropped 3 bases and J dropped 6 bases, with 15 bases sitting between them. Germline V CDR1 and CDR2: LNHDA, SQIVND (reference sequence). The CDR3 is 15 amino acids. The CDR3 region is CASSIGQGRANIQYF. CDR3 nucleotide sequence: TGTGCCAGTAGTATCGGTCAGGGGCGAGCAAACATTCAGTACTTC.

The chain recombines TRBV19 with TRBJ2-1, with TRBD2 matching over 11 bases. V shed 5 bases and J 0 bases; nucleotides not matched to a gene: 6. The germline gives CDR1 LNHDA, CDR2 SQIVND (reference sequence). This CDR3 spans 17 amino acids. The CDR3 coding sequence is TGTGCCAGTAGTCCCGGACTAGCGGGCCCCTCCTACAATGAGCAGTTCTTC. Its translation is CASSPGLAGPSYNEQFF.

This chain uses TRBV7-9 with TRBJ2-7; tentatively, D is TRBD1 (5 bases). V dropped 6 bases and J dropped 3 bases, with 12 bases sitting between them. Germline V gives CDR1 SEHNR, CDR2 FQNEAQ (reference sequence). The CDR3 has 13 residues. The CDR3 reads CASSEGADYEQYF. The CDR3 nucleotides are TGTGCCAGCAGTGAAGGGGCAGACTACGAGCAGTACTTC.

V usage is TRBV11-3 and J usage is TRBJ2-2, with a tentative D call TRBD2 (5 bases). The CDR3 is 14 amino acids. V lost 2 bases, J lost 15 bases, and 19 bases lay in between. Germline V gives CDR1 SGHNT, CDR2 YENEEA. The CDR3 is CASSLSIAPGVVFF. In DNA, the CDR3 is TGTGCCAGCAGCTTAAGTATAGCGCCCGGCGTGGTGTTTTTT.

This chain links TRBV2 with TRBJ2-7; D not resolved. The CDR3 spans 12 residues. Trimming took 6 bases from V and 3 from J, leaving 9 bases between them. Germline V gene sequence: CDR1 SNHLY, CDR2 FYNNEI. CDR3 coding DNA: TGTGCCAGCAGCATTTGGGTCTACGAGCAGTACTTC. Amino acids: CASSIWVYEQYF.

V is TRBV19 and J is TRBJ1-6, with a weak D call TRBD1 (6 bases). The V and J ends lost 3 bases and 10 bases respectively, with 13 bases between them. Germline values: CDR1 LNHDA, CDR2 SQIVND (reference sequence). The CDR3 totals 14 residues. CDR3 residues: CASSIPGVQSPLHF. Here the CDR3 DNA reads TGTGCCAGTAGTATCCCAGGGGTGCAATCACCCCTCCACTTT.

V is TRBV5-6 and J is TRBJ1-1; TRBD1 might be the D (5 bases). This CDR3 has 14 amino acids. Per the germline V gene, CDR1 is SGHDT and CDR2 is YYEEEE. Trimming stripped 4 bases from V and 1 base from J, with 11 bases between. The CDR3 region is CASSPNTGNTEAFF. CDR3 sequence (DNA): TGTGCCAGCAGCCCAAATACAGGGAACACTGAAGCTTTCTTT.

This clone has a single count. The gene calls are TRBV30 and TRBJ1-1; D unresolved. The germline V gene encodes CDR1 GTSNPN and CDR2 SVGIG (reference sequence). There are 14 residues in the CDR3. Trimming took off 0 bases at V and 1 base at J, with 9 bases between the two ends. The CDR3 region is CAWSVVLKNTEAFF. In DNA, the CDR3 is TGTGCCTGGAGTGTAGTCCTTAAGAACACTGAAGCTTTCTTT.

This clone was recorded only once. The rearrangement links TRBV4-1 to TRBJ1-1; D unclear. This CDR3 has 13 amino acids. V lost 3 bases, J lost 5 bases, and 10 bases lay in between. Germline V CDR1 and CDR2: MGHRA, YSYEKL. CDR3 sequence: CASSQYGGTEAFF. The CDR3 DNA reads TGCGCCAGCAGCCAGTATGGCGGGACTGAAGCTTTCTTT.

The chain carries TRBV2 and TRBJ1-5; D call uncertain. This CDR3 spans 14 amino acids. CDR1 SNHLY and CDR2 FYNNEI come from the germline V gene. Between the trimmed V and J ends, which lost 2 bases and 4 bases, there was a span of 9 bases. The CDR3 DNA is TGTGCCAGCAGTGAACAGAAATTAAATCAGCCCCAGCATTTT. Protein sequence: CASSEQKLNQPQHF.

The rearrangement links TRBV19 to TRBJ2-7, with no clear D. In germline, CDR1 is LNHDA, CDR2 SQIVND (reference sequence). The CDR3 runs to 11 residues. V lost 4 bases and J 5 bases, leaving 6 bases between the germline ends. The CDR3, as DNA: TGTGCCAGTAGTAACTCGGACGAGCAGTACTTC. This codes for CASSNSDEQYF.

This chain uses TRBV15 with TRBJ1-5; D remains unclear. Trimming removed 5 bases from V and 2 bases from J, with 10 bases in between. The CDR3 consists of 14 residues. Germline loops: CDR1 LNHNV, CDR2 YYDKDF (reference sequence). CDR3 coding DNA: TGTGCCACCAGCGAGGACGGTCGCAATCAGCCCCAGCATTTT. Translating gives CATSEDGRNQPQHF.

The chain couples TRBV7-2 to TRBJ2-7, with D uncertain. Looked up from germline, CDR1 is SGHTA and CDR2 is FQGNSA. V was shortened by 1 base and J by 3 bases, with 10 bases between the two germline ends. This CDR3 region has 14 residues. CDR3 sequence reads: CASSLELGFYEQYF. DNA for the CDR3: TGTGCCAGCAGCTTAGAGTTGGGGTTCTACGAGCAGTACTTC.

This clone was counted a few times. This chain links TRBV24-1 with TRBJ2-3; no reliable D call. The CDR3 spans 15 residues. Per germline, CDR1 KGHDR and CDR2 SFDVKD. Deletions cut 5 bases from V and 2 bases from J, with 13 bases between. CDR3 in DNA: TGTGCCACCAGTGCCGTTGGTTATGACACAGATACGCAGTATTTT. It yields the protein CATSAVGYDTDTQYF.

The rearrangement links TRBV18 to TRBJ2-7, with D hard to call. The CDR3 loop spans 14 amino acids. The V gene lost 2 bases and the J gene lost 3 bases, with 11 bases spanning the gap. Germline loops: CDR1 KGHSH, CDR2 LQKENI. The CDR3 protein is CASSPAAHGYEQYF. DNA of the CDR3: TGTGCCAGCTCACCAGCCGCTCACGGCTACGAGCAGTACTTC.

The chain couples TRBV11-2 to TRBJ2-2, with 11 nucleotides matching TRBD2. The CDR3 contains 16 residues. Germline lookup yields CDR1 SGHAT and CDR2 FQNNGV. The V and J ends lost 5 bases and 5 bases, in that order; junction bases with no gene match: 7. The CDR3 DNA is TGTGCCAGCAGCCGGCCGGGACTAGCGGCAACCGGGGAGCTGTTTTTT. Its protein is CASSRPGLAATGELFF. Complete variable domain (other parts from reference TRBV11-2 and TRBJ2-2): EAGVAQSPRYKIIEKRQSVAFWCNPISGHATLYWYQQILGQGPKLLIQFQNNGVVDDSQLPKDRFSAERLKGVDSTLKIQPAKLEDSAVYLCASSRPGLAATGELFFGEGSRLTVL.

For the CDR3, the DNA is TGCGCCAGCAGCCAAGATCGGGCGGGAGGGCCACGGCGCAATGAGCAGTTCTTC. It yields the protein CASSQDRAGGPRRNEQFF. The chain combines TRBV4-3 with TRBJ2-1; TRBD2 matches at 9 bases. The length of the CDR3 is 18 residues. The V gene's germline CDR1 is LGHNA and CDR2 YSLEER. The ends lost 0 bases at V and 6 bases at J; junction bases unmatched: 12.

CDR3 nucleotides: TGTGCCAGCAGCTTAGTCGGTCTAGCGGGACCGCAGCAGTACTTC. Encoded protein: CASSLVGLAGPQQYF. The genes are TRBV7-8 and TRBJ2-7; TRBD2 aligns across 9 bases. The J segment lost 8 bases and the V segment lost 1 base, leaving 9 bases of the junction unmatched. The CDR3 sequence is 15 residues long. From germline, CDR1 is SGHVS and CDR2 FQNEAQ. The variable domain in full, with the rest retrieved from reference TRBV7-8 and TRBJ2-7, is GAGVSQSPRYKVAKRGQDVALRCDPISGHVSLFWYQQALGQGPEFLTYFQNEAQLDKSGLPSDRFFAERPEGSVSTLKIQRTQQEDSAVYLCASSLVGLAGPQQYFGPGTRLTVT.